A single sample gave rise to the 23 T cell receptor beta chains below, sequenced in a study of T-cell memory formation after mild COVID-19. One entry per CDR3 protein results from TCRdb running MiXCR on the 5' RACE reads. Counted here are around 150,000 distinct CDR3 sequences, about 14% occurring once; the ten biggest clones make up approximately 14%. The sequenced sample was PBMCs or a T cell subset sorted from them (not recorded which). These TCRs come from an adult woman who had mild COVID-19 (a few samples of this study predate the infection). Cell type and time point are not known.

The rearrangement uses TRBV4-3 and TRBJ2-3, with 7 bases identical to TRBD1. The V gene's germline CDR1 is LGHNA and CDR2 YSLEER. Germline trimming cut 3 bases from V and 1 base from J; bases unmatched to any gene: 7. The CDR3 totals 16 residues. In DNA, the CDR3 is TGCGCCAGCAGCCAGGGACAGTACCCGGGCACAGATACGCAGTATTTT. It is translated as CASSQGQYPGTDTQYF.

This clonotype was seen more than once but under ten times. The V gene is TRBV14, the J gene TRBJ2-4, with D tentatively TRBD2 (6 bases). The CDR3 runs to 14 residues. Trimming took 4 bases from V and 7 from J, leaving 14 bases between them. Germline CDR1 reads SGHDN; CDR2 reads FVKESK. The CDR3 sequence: CASSPMGGWNIQYF. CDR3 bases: TGTGCCAGCAGCCCGATGGGGGGATGGAACATTCAGTACTTC.

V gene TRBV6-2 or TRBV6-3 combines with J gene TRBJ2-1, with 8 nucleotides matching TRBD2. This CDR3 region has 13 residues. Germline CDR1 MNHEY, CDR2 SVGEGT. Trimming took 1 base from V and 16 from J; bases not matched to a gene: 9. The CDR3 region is CASSYWATGGSFF. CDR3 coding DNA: TGTGCCAGCAGTTACTGGGCGACGGGGGGGAGCTTCTTC.

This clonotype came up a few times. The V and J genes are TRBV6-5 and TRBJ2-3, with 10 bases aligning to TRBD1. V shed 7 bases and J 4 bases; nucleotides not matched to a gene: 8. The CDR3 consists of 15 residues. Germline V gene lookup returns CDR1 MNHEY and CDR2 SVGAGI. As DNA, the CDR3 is TGTGCCAGCACCCACGGAGGGACAGGGGCAGATACGCAGTATTTT. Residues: CASTHGGTGADTQYF.

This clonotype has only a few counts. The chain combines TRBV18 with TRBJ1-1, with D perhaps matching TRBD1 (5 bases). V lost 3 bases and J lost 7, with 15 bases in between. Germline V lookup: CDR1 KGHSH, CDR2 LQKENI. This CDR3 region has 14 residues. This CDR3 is CASSPVTGRGEAFF. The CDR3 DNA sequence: TGTGCCAGCTCACCTGTTACGGGACGTGGTGAAGCTTTCTTT.

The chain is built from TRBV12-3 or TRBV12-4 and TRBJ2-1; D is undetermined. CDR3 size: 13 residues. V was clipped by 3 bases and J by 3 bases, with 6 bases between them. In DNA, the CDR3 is TGTGCCAGCAGTTTGCGGCACTACAATGAGCAGTTCTTC. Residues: CASSLRHYNEQFF.

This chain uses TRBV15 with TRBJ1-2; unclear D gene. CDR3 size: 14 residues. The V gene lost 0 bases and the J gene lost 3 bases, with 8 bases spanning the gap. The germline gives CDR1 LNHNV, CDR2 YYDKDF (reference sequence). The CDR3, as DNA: TGTGCCACCAGCAGAGATACAGAATACTATGGCTACACCTTC. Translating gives CATSRDTEYYGYTF.

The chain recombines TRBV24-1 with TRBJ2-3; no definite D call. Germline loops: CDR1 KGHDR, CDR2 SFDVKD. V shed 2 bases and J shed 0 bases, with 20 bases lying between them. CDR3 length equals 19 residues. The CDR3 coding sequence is TGTGCCACCAGTGATTCACCGAAGGGTACATCTCGAAGCACAGATACGCAGTATTTT. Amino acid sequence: CATSDSPKGTSRSTDTQYF.

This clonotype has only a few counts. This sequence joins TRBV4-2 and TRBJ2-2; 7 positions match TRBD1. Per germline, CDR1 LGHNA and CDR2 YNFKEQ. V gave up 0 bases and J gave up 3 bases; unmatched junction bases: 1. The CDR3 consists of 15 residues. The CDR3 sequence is CASSQEDRDTGELFF. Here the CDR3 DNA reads TGTGCCAGCAGCCAAGAAGACAGGGACACCGGGGAGCTGTTTTTT.

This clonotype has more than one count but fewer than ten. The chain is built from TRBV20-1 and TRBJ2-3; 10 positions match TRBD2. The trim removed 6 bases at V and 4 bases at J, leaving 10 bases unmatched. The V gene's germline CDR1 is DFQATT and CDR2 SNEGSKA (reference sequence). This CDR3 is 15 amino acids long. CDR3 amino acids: CSAPNLAGVADTQYF. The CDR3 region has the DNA TGCAGTGCACCTAACCTAGCGGGAGTTGCAGATACGCAGTATTTT.

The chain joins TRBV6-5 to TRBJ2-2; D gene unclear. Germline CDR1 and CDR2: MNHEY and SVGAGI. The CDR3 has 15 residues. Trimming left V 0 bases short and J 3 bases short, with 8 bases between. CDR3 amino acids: CASSYSVTYTGELFF. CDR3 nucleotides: TGTGCCAGCAGTTACTCGGTTACTTACACCGGGGAGCTGTTTTTT.

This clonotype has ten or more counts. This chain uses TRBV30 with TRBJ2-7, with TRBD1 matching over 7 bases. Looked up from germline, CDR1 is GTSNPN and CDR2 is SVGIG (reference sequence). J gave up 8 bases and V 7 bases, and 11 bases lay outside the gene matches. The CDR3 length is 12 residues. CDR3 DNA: TGTGCCTCGAGGGACAGTCTTGCCCAGCAGTACTTC. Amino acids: CASRDSLAQQYF.

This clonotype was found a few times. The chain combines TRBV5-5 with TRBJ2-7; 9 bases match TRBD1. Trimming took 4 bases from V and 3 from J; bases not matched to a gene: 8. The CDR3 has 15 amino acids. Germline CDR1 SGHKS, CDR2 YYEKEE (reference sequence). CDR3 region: CASSSGTGRSYEQYF. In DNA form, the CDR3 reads TGTGCCAGCAGCAGTGGGACAGGGAGGAGCTACGAGCAGTACTTC.

For the CDR3, the DNA is TGTGCCAGCTCGCACGGGGGACAGGGGATTTCCTACGAGCAGTACTTC. Its protein is CASSHGGQGISYEQYF. The rearrangement links TRBV18 to TRBJ2-7; 10 nucleotides agree with TRBD1. The CDR3 covers 16 residues. The V and J ends lost 6 bases and 1 base, in that order; junction bases with no gene match: 9. Germline CDR1 KGHSH, CDR2 LQKENI.

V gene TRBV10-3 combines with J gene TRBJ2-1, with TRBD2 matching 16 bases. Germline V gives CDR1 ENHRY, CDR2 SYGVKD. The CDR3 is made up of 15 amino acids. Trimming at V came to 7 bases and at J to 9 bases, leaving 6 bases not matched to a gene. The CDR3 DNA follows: TGTGCCATCACCGGGACTAGCGGGGGGGCAGTTGAGCAGTTCTTC. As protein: CAITGTSGGAVEQFF.

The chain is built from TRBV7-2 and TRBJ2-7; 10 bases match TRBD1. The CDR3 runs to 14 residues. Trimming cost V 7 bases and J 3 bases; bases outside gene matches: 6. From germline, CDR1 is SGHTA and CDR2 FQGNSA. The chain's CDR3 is CASTTGTGVYEQYF. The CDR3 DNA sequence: TGTGCCAGCACAACCGGGACAGGGGTCTACGAGCAGTACTTC.

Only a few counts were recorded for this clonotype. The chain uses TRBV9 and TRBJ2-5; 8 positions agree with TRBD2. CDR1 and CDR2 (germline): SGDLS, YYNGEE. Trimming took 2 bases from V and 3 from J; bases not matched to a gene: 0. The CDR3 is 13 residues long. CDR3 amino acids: CASSVSGEETQYF. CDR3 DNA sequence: TGTGCCAGCAGCGTTAGCGGGGAAGAGACCCAGTACTTC.

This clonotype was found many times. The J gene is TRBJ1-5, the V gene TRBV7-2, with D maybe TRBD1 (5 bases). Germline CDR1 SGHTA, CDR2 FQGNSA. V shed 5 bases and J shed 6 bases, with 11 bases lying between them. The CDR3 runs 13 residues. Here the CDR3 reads CASSPGRVQPQHF. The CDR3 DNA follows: TGTGCCAGCAGCCCGGGGCGCGTTCAGCCCCAGCATTTT.

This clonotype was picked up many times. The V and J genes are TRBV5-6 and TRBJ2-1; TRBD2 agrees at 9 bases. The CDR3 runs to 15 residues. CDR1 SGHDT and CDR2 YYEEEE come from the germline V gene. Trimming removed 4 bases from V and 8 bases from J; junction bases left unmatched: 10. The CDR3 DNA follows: TGTGCCAGCAGCCTCGGGACTAGCATAAGTTATGAGCAGTTCTTC. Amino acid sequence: CASSLGTSISYEQFF.

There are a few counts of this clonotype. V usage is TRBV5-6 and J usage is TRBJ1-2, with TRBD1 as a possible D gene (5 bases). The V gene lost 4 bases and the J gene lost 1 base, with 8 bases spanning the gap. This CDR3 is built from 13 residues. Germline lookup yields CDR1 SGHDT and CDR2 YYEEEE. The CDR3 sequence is CASSTTVNYGYTF. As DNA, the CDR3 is TGTGCCAGCAGCACGACAGTTAACTATGGCTACACCTTC. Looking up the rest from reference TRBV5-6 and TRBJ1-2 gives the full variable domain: DAGVTQSPTHLIKTRGQQVTLRCSPKSGHDTVSWYQQALGQGPQFIFQYYEEEERQRGNFPDRFSGHQFPNYSSELNVNALLLGDSALYLCASSTTVNYGYTFGSGTRLTVV.

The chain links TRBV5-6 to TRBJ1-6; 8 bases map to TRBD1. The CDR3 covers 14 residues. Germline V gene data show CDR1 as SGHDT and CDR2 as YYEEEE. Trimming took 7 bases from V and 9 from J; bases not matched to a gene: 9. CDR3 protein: CASSQGQGFSPLHF. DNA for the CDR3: TGTGCCAGCTCCCAAGGACAGGGATTTTCACCCCTCCACTTT. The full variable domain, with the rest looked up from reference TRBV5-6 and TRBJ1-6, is DAGVTQSPTHLIKTRGQQVTLRCSPKSGHDTVSWYQQALGQGPQFIFQYYEEEERQRGNFPDRFSGHQFPNYSSELNVNALLLGDSALYLCASSQGQGFSPLHFGNGTRLTVT.

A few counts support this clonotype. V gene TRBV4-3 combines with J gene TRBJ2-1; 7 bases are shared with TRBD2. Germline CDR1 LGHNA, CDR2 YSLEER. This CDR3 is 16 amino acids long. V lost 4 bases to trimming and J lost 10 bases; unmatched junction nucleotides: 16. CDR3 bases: TGCGCCAGCAGCCCCACGAGGAGCGGGAAGGGGTCCGAGCAGTTCTTC. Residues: CASSPTRSGKGSEQFF.

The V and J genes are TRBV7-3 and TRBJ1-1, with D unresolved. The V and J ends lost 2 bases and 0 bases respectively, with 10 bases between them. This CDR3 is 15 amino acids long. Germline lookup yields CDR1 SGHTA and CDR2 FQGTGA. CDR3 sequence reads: CASSLVGQLNTEAFF. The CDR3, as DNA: TGTGCCAGCAGCTTAGTGGGCCAGTTGAACACTGAAGCTTTCTTT.